This T cell receptor beta chain was captured in a study of T cell clonality in common variable immunodeficiency. Study conclusions and caveats: Repertoire-complication correlations in CVID were limited by patient heterogeneity. Compared with controls, CVID subjects had fewer shared TCRbeta clones. Common variable immunodeficiency TCR beta sequences reportedly had fewer deletions and N-nucleotide insertions.

Of CVID subjects, about 14 were female and 25 to 30 male, mean age approximately 40. Blood came from CVID subjects not ill and not taking immunomodulatory or immunosuppressive medication. As concerns this clone: No antigen is known for it.

The assay was immunoSEQ multiplex PCR, and TCRdb's table has in-frame clones only and misses some. The data show about 23,000 clones, with none appearing a single time. This receptor was identified in a human donor with common variable immunodeficiency. What was sequenced was peripheral blood mononuclear cells.

The sequenced part of the CDR3 DNA is TGTGCCAGCTCCCAGGGGGCCGATAGCAATCAGCCC. It encodes CASSQGADSNQP. The CDR3 as a whole reads CASSQGADSNQPQHF. The V and J genes are TRBV18 and TRBJ1-5; TRBD1 matches at 8 bases. The sequenced fragment ends 3 residues before the CDR3 boundary, so the rest is inferred from the germline J gene. Germline V gene data show CDR1 as KGHSH and CDR2 as LQKENI. The CDR3 is made up of 15 amino acids. After removal of 6 bases from V and 0 bases from J, the junction contained 4 bases not matched to a gene.